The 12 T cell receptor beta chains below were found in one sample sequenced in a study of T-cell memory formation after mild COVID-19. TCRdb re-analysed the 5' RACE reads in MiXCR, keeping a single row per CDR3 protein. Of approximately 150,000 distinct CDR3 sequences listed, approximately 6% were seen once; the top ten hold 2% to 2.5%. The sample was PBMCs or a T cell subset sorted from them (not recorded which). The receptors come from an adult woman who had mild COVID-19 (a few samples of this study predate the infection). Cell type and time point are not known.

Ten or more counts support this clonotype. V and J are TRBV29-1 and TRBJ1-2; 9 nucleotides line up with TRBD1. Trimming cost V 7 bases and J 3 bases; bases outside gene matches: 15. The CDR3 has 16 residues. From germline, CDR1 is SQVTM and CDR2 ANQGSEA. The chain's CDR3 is CSALVGQGKLDYGYTF. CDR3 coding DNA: TGCAGCGCTCTTGTGGGACAGGGCAAACTCGACTATGGCTACACCTTC.

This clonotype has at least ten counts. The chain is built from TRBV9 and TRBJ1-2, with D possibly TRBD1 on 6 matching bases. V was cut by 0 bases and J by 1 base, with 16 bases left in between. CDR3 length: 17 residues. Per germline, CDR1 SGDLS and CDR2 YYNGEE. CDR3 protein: CASSVGPGTPGNYGYTF. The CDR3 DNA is TGTGCCAGCAGCGTAGGTCCCGGGACACCCGGTAACTATGGCTACACCTTC.

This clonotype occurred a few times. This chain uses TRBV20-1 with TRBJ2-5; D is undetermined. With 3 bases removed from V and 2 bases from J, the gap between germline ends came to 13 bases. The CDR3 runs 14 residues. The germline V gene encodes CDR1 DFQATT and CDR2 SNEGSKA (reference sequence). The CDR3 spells CSASVRRLQETQYF. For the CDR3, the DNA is TGCAGTGCTAGCGTCCGAAGGTTACAAGAGACCCAGTACTTC.

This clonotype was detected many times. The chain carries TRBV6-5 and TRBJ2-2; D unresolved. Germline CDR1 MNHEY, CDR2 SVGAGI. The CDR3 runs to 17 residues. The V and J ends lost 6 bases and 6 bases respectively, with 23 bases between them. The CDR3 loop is CASRLIPWSLNPGELFF. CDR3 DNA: TGTGCCAGCAGACTAATTCCTTGGTCCCTCAACCCCGGGGAGCTGTTTTTT.

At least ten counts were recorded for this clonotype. For the CDR3, the DNA is TGTGCCAGCAGCGTAGATGCTGAGAACACTGAAGCTTTCTTT. This encodes CASSVDAENTEAFF. This chain connects TRBV9 to TRBJ1-1; D gene ambiguous. The CDR3 has 14 residues. The germline CDR1 and CDR2 sequences are SGDLS and YYNGEE. The ends were cut back, 0 bases at V and 1 base at J, with 7 bases in the middle.

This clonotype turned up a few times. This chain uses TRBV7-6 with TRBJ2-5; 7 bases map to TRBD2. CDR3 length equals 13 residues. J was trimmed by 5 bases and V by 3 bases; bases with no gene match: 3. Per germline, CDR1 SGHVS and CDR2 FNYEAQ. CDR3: CASSFLGGETQYF. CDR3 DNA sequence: TGTGCCAGCAGCTTCCTGGGGGGGGAGACCCAGTACTTC.

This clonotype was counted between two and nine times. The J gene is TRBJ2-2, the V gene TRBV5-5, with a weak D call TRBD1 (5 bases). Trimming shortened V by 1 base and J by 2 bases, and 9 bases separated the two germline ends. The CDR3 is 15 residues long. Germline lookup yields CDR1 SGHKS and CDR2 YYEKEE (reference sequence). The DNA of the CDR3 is TGTGCCAGCAGCTTGCTGACAGTCAACACCGGGGAGCTGTTTTTT. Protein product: CASSLLTVNTGELFF.

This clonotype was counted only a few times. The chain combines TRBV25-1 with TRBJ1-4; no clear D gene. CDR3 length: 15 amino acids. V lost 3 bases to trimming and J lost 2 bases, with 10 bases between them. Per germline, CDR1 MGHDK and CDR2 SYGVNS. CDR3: CASSDLGGTNEKLFF. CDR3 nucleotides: TGTGCCAGCAGTGACCTGGGCGGGACTAATGAAAAACTGTTTTTT.

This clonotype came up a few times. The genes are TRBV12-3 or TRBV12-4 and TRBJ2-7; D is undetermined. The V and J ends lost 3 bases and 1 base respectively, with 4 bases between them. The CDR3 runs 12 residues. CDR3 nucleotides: TGTGCCAGCAGTTTTAAGTCCTACGAGCAGTACTTC. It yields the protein CASSFKSYEQYF.

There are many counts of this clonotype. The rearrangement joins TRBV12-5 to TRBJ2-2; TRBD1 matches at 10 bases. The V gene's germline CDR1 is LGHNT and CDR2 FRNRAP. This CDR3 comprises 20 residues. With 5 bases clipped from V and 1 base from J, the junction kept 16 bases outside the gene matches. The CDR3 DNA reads TGTGCTAGTGGTCCCCGGGACAGGGGTCTGTTAACCAAGAACACCGGGGAGCTGTTTTTT. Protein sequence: CASGPRDRGLLTKNTGELFF. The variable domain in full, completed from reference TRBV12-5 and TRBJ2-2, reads DARVTQTPRHKVTEMGQEVTMRCQPILGHNTVFWYRQTMMQGLELLAYFRNRAPLDDSGMPKDRFSAEMPDATLATLKIQPSEPRDSAVYFCASGPRDRGLLTKNTGELFFGEGSRLTVL.

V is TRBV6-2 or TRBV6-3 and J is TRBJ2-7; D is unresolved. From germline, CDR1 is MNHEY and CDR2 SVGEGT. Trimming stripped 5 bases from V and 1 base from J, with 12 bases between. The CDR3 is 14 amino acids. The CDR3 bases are TGTGCCAGCAGTAGGCCGACTTCATCCTACGAGCAGTACTTC. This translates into CASSRPTSSYEQYF.

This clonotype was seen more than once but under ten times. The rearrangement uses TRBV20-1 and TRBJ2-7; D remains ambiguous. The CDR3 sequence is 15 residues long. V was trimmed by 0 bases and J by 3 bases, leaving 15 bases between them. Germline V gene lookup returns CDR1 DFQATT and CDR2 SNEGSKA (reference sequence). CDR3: CSARDPAGPIYEQYF. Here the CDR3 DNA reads TGCAGTGCTAGAGATCCGGCAGGACCCATCTACGAGCAGTACTTC.